The source of this TCR beta chain is a study of blood T cell repertoires in COVID-19. Overall study: Donors in the United States, Italy and Spain gave samples during acute or convalescent COVID-19. In each case, the material was cDNA or gDNA derived from T cells, B-cell-depleted T cells, or PBMCs.

How the authors handled the data: Counts of nucleated cells, estimated from reference gene primer amplification, were obtained. Repertoires were generated with immunoSEQ multiplex PCR, while TCRdb's copy carries only in-frame clones and drops some. The V and J calls and clone size come from that table; D and trimming were worked out from the DNA. The table lists over 60,000 clones, roughly 80% of them singletons, with roughly 21% in the top ten. The CDR3 is made up of 16 amino acids. J gave up 8 bases and V 2 bases, and 5 bases lay outside the gene matches. The germline CDR1 and CDR2 sequences are LGHNA and YNFKEQ.

This receptor was identified in a man aged 80 or over with active or convalescent COVID-19. The chain carries TRBV4-2 and TRBJ2-1, with TRBD2 matching 14 bases. Specimen: peripheral blood. CDR3 residues: CASSQMTSGGADEQFF. CDR3 DNA sequence: TGTGCCAGCAGCCAAATGACTAGCGGGGGGGCCGATGAGCAGTTCTTC.